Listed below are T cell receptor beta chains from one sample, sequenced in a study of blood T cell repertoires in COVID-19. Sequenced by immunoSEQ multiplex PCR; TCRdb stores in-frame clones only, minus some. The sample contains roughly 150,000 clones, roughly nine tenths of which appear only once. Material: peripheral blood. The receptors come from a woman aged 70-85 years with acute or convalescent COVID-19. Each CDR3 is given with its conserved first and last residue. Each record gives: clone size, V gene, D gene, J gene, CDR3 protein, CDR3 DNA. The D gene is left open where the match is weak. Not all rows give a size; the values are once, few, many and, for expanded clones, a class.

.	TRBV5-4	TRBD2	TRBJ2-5	CASNDGTSVETQYF	TGTGCCAGCAACGACGGGACTAGCGTTGAGACCCAGTACTTC
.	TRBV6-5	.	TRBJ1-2	CASSYSRQNLYGYTF	TGTGCCAGCAGTTACTCCAGACAGAACCTTTATGGCTACACCTTC
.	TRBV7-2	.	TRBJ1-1	CASSSAYTEAFF	TGTGCCAGCAGCTCCGCGTACACTGAAGCTTTCTTT
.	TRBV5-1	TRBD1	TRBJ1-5	CASSPGQGGQPQHF	TGCGCCAGCAGCCCGGGACAGGGGGGTCAGCCCCAGCATTTT
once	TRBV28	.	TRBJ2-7	CASSLRLASYEQYF	TGTGCCAGCAGTTTGAGGCTAGCCAGCTACGAGCAGTACTTC
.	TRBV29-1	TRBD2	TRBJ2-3	CSVAGGSTDTQYF	TGCAGCGTTGCGGGAGGGAGCACAGATACGCAGTATTTT
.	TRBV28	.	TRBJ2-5	CASSLLATQETQYF	TGTGCCAGCAGTTTACTAGCGACTCAAGAGACCCAGTACTTC
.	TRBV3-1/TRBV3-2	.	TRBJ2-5	CASSQDWVAETQYF	TGTGCCAGCAGCCAAGATTGGGTAGCGGAGACCCAGTACTTC
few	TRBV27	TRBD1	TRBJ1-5	CASSVTADRGGQPQHF	TGTGCCAGCAGCGTAACAGCGGACAGGGGAGGTCAGCCCCAGCATTTT
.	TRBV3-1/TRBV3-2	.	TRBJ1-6	CASSQGGSRPNSPLHF	TGTGCCAGCAGCCAAGGAGGTTCCCGACCAAATTCACCCCTCCACTTT
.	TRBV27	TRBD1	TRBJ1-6	CASSPSPKTGENIYNSPLHF	TGTGCCAGCAGTCCCAGCCCCAAGACAGGGGAGAACATCTATAATTCACCCCTCCACTTT
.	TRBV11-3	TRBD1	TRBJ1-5	CASRTGASNQPQHF	TGTGCCAGCCGGACAGGGGCTAGCAATCAGCCCCAGCATTTT
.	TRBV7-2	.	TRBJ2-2	CASSTGLHTGELFF	TGTGCCAGCAGCACGGGACTGCACACCGGGGAGCTGTTTTTT